The 24 T cell receptor beta chains in this list originate from one sample, sequenced in a study of CD8+CD57+ T cells in acquired aplastic anemia. Genomic DNA, the template, was used for profiling of the TCR beta VDJ and CDR3. TCRdb processed the reads anew with MiXCR; each CDR3 protein has one entry. The table shows about 110,000 distinct CDR3 sequences, with approximately 48% occurring only once. Sequencing was carried out using sorted CD4+, CD8+, or CD8+CD57+ T cells (not recorded which) from PBMCs. Receptors were obtained from a human donor in good health, serving as a control.

This clonotype was seen at least ten times. This chain connects TRBV6-1 to TRBJ2-7, with D uncertain. CDR1 MNHNS and CDR2 SASEGT come from the germline V gene. The CDR3 extends over 15 amino acids. V was trimmed by 1 base and J by 0 bases, leaving 10 bases between them. CDR3 loop: CASSEVGVPSYEQYF. In DNA, the CDR3 is TGTGCCAGCAGTGAAGTTGGGGTCCCCTCCTACGAGCAGTACTTC.

V gene TRBV25-1 combines with J gene TRBJ1-2; D possibly corresponds to TRBD1 (6 bases). CDR1 is MGHDK, CDR2 SYGVNS, per germline. The CDR3 contains 17 residues. V was cut by 6 bases and J by 7 bases, with 27 bases left in between. The CDR3 loop is CASSLSAVGTSIRGYTF. Here the CDR3 DNA reads TGTGCCAGCAGCTTGTCCGCTGTAGGGACATCCATACGTGGCTACACCTTC.

The V gene is TRBV20-1, the J gene TRBJ2-3; 7 nucleotides line up with TRBD2. The trim removed 5 bases at V and 2 bases at J, leaving 10 bases unmatched. The CDR3 contains 15 residues. Germline CDR1 DFQATT, CDR2 SNEGSKA (reference sequence). This chain's CDR3 is CSAQSDGRATDTQYF. CDR3 bases: TGCAGTGCTCAGAGCGATGGGAGGGCCACAGATACGCAGTATTTT.

This clonotype has only one observation. The chain uses TRBV7-3 and TRBJ2-3, with 10 positions matching TRBD2. The ends lost 2 bases at V and 6 bases at J; junction bases unmatched: 5. This CDR3 spans 15 amino acids. CDR1 is SGHTA, CDR2 FQGTGA, per germline. CDR3 DNA sequence: TGTGCCAGCAGCTTAGGACTAGCGGTGCAGGATACGCAGTATTTT. This translates into CASSLGLAVQDTQYF.

This clonotype rates as hyperexpanded. The chain joins TRBV20-1 to TRBJ2-7; 7 bases agree with TRBD1. The V segment lost 4 bases and the J segment 2 bases; nucleotides outside the gene matches: 5. From germline, CDR1 is DFQATT and CDR2 SNEGSKA (reference sequence). This CDR3 contains 13 residues. Here the CDR3 DNA reads TGCAGTGCTATACCGACAGGGACCTACGAGCAGTACTTC. Its protein product is CSAIPTGTYEQYF.

The table lists this clonotype with a count of one. CDR3 nucleotides: TGCAGTGCTAGGGCCGGGACAGGGACTAGGTTCACTGAAGCTTTCTTT. As protein: CSARAGTGTRFTEAFF. The chain links TRBV20-1 to TRBJ1-1; 9 nucleotides agree with TRBD1. CDR1 and CDR2 from the germline V gene are DFQATT and SNEGSKA (reference sequence). The CDR3 sequence is 16 residues long. The junction had 12 bases not matched to a gene; V was cut back by 3 bases and J by 4 bases.

V usage is TRBV2 and J usage is TRBJ2-7; D remains ambiguous. V gave up 7 bases and J gave up 2 bases, with 15 bases separating them. Germline-derived CDR1 and CDR2 are SNHLY and FYNNEI. The CDR3 has 14 amino acids. DNA for the CDR3: TGTGCCAGCACAATCGGGCAGGTAACCTACGAGCAGTACTTC. This translates into CASTIGQVTYEQYF.

The chain employs TRBV15 and TRBJ2-3; D unclear. Germline CDR1 and CDR2: LNHNV and YYDKDF (reference sequence). Trimming cost V 0 bases and J 8 bases, with 12 bases left between them. The CDR3 has 14 residues. CDR3 nucleotide sequence: TGTGCCACCAGCAGAGATCCCGATTCAGGTACGCAGTATTTT. This codes for CATSRDPDSGTQYF.

In this sample, this clonotype turned up many times. V gene TRBV4-3 combines with J gene TRBJ2-1; TRBD1 aligns across 8 bases. CDR1 and CDR2 (germline): LGHNA, YSLEER. The CDR3 is 14 amino acids. V was pared by 1 base and J by 9 bases, with 5 bases of the junction left unmatched. This CDR3 reads CASSQGQGATEQFF. The DNA of the CDR3 is TGCGCCAGCAGCCAAGGGCAGGGGGCTACTGAGCAGTTCTTC.

The genes are TRBV7-8 and TRBJ1-4, with unresolved D. CDR1 is SGHVS, CDR2 FQNEAQ, per germline. The CDR3 runs to 15 residues. Trimming shortened V by 1 base and J by 4 bases, and 10 bases separated the two germline ends. CDR3 bases: TGTGCCAGCAGCTTAGGTGGCAGCTATAATGAAAAACTGTTTTTT. Translated, it gives CASSLGGSYNEKLFF.

The chain joins TRBV2 to TRBJ2-7; 8 nucleotides agree with TRBD2. Losses at the gene ends were 4 bases for V and 5 bases for J; bases not matched to a gene: 4. This CDR3 has 13 amino acids. Germline values: CDR1 SNHLY, CDR2 FYNNEI. The CDR3 DNA reads as TGTGCCAGCAGTGTTGAGCGGGGGAACGAGCAGTACTTC. It yields the protein CASSVERGNEQYF.

This clonotype was detected many times. The rearrangement uses TRBV5-4 and TRBJ2-6, with a weak D call TRBD1 (5 bases). The CDR3 has 12 residues. Germline V gene data show CDR1 as SGHNT and CDR2 as YYREEE (reference sequence). V shed 5 bases and J shed 8 bases, with 8 bases lying between them. As DNA, the CDR3 is TGTGCCAGCAGTCAGGGCTCCAACGTCCTGACTTTC. Translation gives CASSQGSNVLTF.

Many counts were recorded for this clonotype. It may be a read error: a sequence one base away is much more abundant. The V call is TRBV10-2, the J call TRBJ2-7, with D perhaps TRBD2 (6 bases). Per the germline V gene, CDR1 is WSHSY and CDR2 is SAAADI. The CDR3 is 12 residues long. CDR3 residues: CASGAGTYEQCF. CDR3 in DNA: TGCGCCAGCGGGGCGGGGACCTACGAGCAGTGCTTC.

This clonotype was found many times. The rearrangement links TRBV2 to TRBJ1-5; D unresolved. The CDR3 consists of 16 residues. Deletions cut 2 bases from V and 6 bases from J, with 17 bases between. Germline V lookup: CDR1 SNHLY, CDR2 FYNNEI. The chain's CDR3 is CASSESFAITSQPQHF. DNA of the CDR3: TGTGCCAGCAGTGAATCGTTTGCCATAACCAGTCAGCCCCAGCATTTT.

The V gene is TRBV4-1, the J gene TRBJ1-3, with D uncertain. Trimming removed 1 base at V and 0 bases at J, with 7 bases between. The CDR3 covers 15 residues. Germline CDR1 reads MGHRA; CDR2 reads YSYEKL. CDR3 loop: CASSQGPNSGNTIYF. Here the CDR3 DNA reads TGCGCCAGCAGCCAAGGGCCAAACTCTGGAAACACCATATATTTT.

The rearrangement uses TRBV25-1 and TRBJ1-1, with D uncertain. There are 14 residues in the CDR3. V lost 7 bases to trimming and J lost 2 bases, with 14 bases between them. Looked up from germline, CDR1 is MGHDK and CDR2 is SYGVNS. CDR3 loop: CASTLDWGNTEAFF. CDR3 nucleotides: TGTGCCAGCACCCTCGACTGGGGAAACACTGAAGCTTTCTTT. Looking up the rest from reference TRBV25-1 and TRBJ1-1 gives the full variable domain: EADIYQTPRYLVIGTGKKITLECSQTMGHDKMYWYQQDPGMELHLIHYSYGVNSTEKGDLSSESTVSRIRTEHFPLTLESARPSHTSQYLCASTLDWGNTEAFFGQGTRLTVV.

This clonotype showed up just a few times. The J gene is TRBJ2-5, the V gene TRBV13, with 9 bases lining up with TRBD1. The germline gives CDR1 PRHDT, CDR2 FYEKMQ (reference sequence). The CDR3 has 15 residues. J was trimmed by 1 base and V by 6 bases; bases with no gene match: 6. CDR3 sequence: CASRKQGALQETQYF. The CDR3 DNA follows: TGTGCCAGCAGAAAACAGGGGGCCCTCCAAGAGACCCAGTACTTC.

The V and J genes are TRBV19 and TRBJ2-7, with TRBD1 matching 7 bases. The CDR3 covers 14 residues. V lost 6 bases and J lost 0; bases outside the gene matches: 5. Germline values: CDR1 LNHDA, CDR2 SQIVND (reference sequence). The CDR3: CASSTGQSSYEQYF. For the CDR3, the DNA is TGTGCCAGTAGCACGGGACAGAGCTCCTACGAGCAGTACTTC.

Note on this clonotype: Lacking the conserved final phenylalanine or tryptophan, this CDR3 likely reflects a read error. The chain combines TRBV2 with TRBJ2-1, with D perhaps matching TRBD2 (6 bases). The CDR3 sequence is 14 residues long. The V gene lost 10 bases and the J gene lost 4 bases, with 17 bases spanning the gap. In germline, CDR1 is SNHLY, CDR2 FYNNEI. In nucleotides, the CDR3 is TGTGCCACGGGACTGGGAAAGTTGTACAATGAGCAGTTCCTC. Translation: CATGLGKLYNEQFL.

V and J are TRBV25-1 and TRBJ2-7, with 8 bases fitting TRBD1. The J segment lost 4 bases and the V segment lost 4 bases, leaving 9 bases of the junction unmatched. The germline gives CDR1 MGHDK, CDR2 SYGVNS. This CDR3 contains 15 residues. The CDR3 protein is CASSASTGAAYEQYF. For the CDR3, the DNA is TGTGCCAGCAGTGCGTCGACAGGGGCAGCATACGAGCAGTACTTC.

There are many counts of this clonotype. Written as DNA, the CDR3 is TGTGCCAGCAGTAAGCGGGGGTCAGCCTACGAGCAGTACTTC. This gives the protein CASSKRGSAYEQYF. The rearrangement joins TRBV27 to TRBJ2-7; TRBD2 matches 8 bases. This CDR3 comprises 14 residues. J gave up 2 bases and V 5 bases, and 5 bases lay outside the gene matches. Germline loops: CDR1 MNHEY, CDR2 SMNVEV (reference sequence).

This chain links TRBV11-2 with TRBJ1-6, with D unresolved. This CDR3 spans 16 amino acids. The V end was cut by 1 base, the J end by 0 bases, with 7 bases between. CDR1 is SGHAT, CDR2 FQNNGV, per germline. The CDR3 sequence is CASSLGGSSYNSPLHF. The CDR3 DNA reads TGTGCCAGCAGCTTAGGAGGCAGCTCCTATAATTCACCCCTCCACTTT.

This chain connects TRBV6-1 to TRBJ1-1; D is uncertain. The germline V gene encodes CDR1 MNHNS and CDR2 SASEGT. The CDR3 runs 15 residues. V was trimmed by 6 bases and J by 5 bases, leaving 19 bases between them. The CDR3 protein is CASSQSPFAFTEAFF. The CDR3 region has the DNA TGTGCCAGCAGCCAATCCCCCTTTGCGTTTACTGAAGCTTTCTTT.

CDR3 protein: CASSEWYNSPLHF. DNA of the CDR3: TGCGCCAGCAGTGAGTGGTATAATTCACCCCTCCACTTT. The chain carries TRBV10-1 and TRBJ1-6, with D uncertain. The V gene's germline CDR1 is WNHNN and CDR2 SYGVQD (reference sequence). The V and J ends lost 1 base and 4 bases respectively, with 2 bases between them. The CDR3 is 13 residues long.